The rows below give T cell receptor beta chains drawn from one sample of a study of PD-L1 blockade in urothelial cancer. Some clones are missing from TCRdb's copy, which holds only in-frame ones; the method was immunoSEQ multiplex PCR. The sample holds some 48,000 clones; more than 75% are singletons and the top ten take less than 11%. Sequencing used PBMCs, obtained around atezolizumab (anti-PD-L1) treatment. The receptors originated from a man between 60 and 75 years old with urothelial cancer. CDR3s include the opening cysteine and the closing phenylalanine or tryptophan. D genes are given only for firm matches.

CDR3nt: TGTGCCAGCAGCCAACCCCTAAGTGGCTACACCTTC
CDR3aa: CASSQPLSGYTF
v_gene: TRBV7-6
len: 12
d_gene: NA
j_gene: TRBJ1-2

CDR3nt: TGTGCCAGCACTCCCCCGGGAGAGGGCGGGACTAATGAAAAACTGTTTTTT
CDR3aa: CASTPPGEGGTNEKLFF
v_gene: TRBV28
len: 17
d_gene: NA
j_gene: TRBJ1-4

CDR3nt: TGTGCCAGCAGCTTAGTGGGACAGGGAATCTACGAGCAGTACTTC
CDR3aa: CASSLVGQGIYEQYF
v_gene: TRBV11-3
len: 15
d_gene: TRBD1
j_gene: TRBJ2-7

CDR3nt: TGTGCCAGCAGTTTAAATAGTAACTATGGCTACACCTTC
CDR3aa: CASSLNSNYGYTF
v_gene: TRBV27
len: 13
d_gene: NA
j_gene: TRBJ1-2

CDR3nt: TGCGCCAGCAGCTACTCAAGGAACACTGAAGCTTTCTTT
CDR3aa: CASSYSRNTEAFF
v_gene: TRBV5-1
len: 13
d_gene: NA
j_gene: TRBJ1-1

CDR3nt: TGTGCCACCAGCAGGGACAGGGCGGAAGAGACCCAGTACTTC
CDR3aa: CATSRDRAEETQYF
v_gene: TRBV15
len: 14
d_gene: TRBD1
j_gene: TRBJ2-5

CDR3nt: TGTGCCAGCAGCGGGTTAGGGGGAGGGGAAGCTTTCTTT
CDR3aa: CASSGLGGGEAFF
v_gene: TRBV9
len: 13
d_gene: NA
j_gene: TRBJ1-1

CDR3nt: TGCGCCAGCAGCCCCCGGACAGGGGGCTATCAAGAGACCCAGTACTTC
CDR3aa: CASSPRTGGYQETQYF
v_gene: TRBV4-1
len: 16
d_gene: TRBD1
j_gene: TRBJ2-5

CDR3nt: TGCAGCGTTGGTGCAAACTCCGGGGACACTGAAGCTTTCTTT
CDR3aa: CSVGANSGDTEAFF
v_gene: TRBV29-1
len: 14
d_gene: NA
j_gene: TRBJ1-1

CDR3nt: TGTGCCAGCAGCTTAGTACCCTCGGGGACTGAAGCTTTCTTT
CDR3aa: CASSLVPSGTEAFF
v_gene: TRBV11-2
len: 14
d_gene: NA
j_gene: TRBJ1-1

CDR3nt: TGTGCCAGCAGTAGAACCAGGGGGCCTACCTACGAGCAGTACTTC
CDR3aa: CASSRTRGPTYEQYF
v_gene: TRBV6-1
len: 15
d_gene: TRBD1
j_gene: TRBJ2-7

CDR3nt: TGTGCCAGTACCCCGGACAACTACTATGGCTACACCTTC
CDR3aa: CASTPDNYYGYTF
v_gene: TRBV19
len: 13
d_gene: NA
j_gene: TRBJ1-2

CDR3nt: TGTGCCAGCAGCTTTCCAACATCCGGGATCCAAGAGACCCAGTACTTC
CDR3aa: CASSFPTSGIQETQYF
v_gene: TRBV5-6
len: 16
d_gene: NA
j_gene: TRBJ2-5